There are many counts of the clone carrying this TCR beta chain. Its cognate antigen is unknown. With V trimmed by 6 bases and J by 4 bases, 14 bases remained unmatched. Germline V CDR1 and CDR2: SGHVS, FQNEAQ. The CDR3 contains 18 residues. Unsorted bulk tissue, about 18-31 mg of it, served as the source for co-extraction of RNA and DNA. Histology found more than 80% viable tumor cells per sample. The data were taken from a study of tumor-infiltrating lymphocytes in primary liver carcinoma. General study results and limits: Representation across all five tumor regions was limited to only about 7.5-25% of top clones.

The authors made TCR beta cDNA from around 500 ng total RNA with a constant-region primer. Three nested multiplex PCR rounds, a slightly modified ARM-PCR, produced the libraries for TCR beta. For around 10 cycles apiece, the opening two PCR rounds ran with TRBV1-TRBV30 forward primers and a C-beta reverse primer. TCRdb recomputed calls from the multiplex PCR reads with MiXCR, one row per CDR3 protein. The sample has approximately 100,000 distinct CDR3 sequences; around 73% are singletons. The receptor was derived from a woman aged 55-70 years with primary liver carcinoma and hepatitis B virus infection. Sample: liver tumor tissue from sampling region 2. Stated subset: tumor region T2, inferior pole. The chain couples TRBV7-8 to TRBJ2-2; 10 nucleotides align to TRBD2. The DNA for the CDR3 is TGTGCCAGCAGTGACGGGGGACTAGCGACCCCGGGCACCGGGGAGCTGTTTTTT. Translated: CASSDGGLATPGTGELFF.